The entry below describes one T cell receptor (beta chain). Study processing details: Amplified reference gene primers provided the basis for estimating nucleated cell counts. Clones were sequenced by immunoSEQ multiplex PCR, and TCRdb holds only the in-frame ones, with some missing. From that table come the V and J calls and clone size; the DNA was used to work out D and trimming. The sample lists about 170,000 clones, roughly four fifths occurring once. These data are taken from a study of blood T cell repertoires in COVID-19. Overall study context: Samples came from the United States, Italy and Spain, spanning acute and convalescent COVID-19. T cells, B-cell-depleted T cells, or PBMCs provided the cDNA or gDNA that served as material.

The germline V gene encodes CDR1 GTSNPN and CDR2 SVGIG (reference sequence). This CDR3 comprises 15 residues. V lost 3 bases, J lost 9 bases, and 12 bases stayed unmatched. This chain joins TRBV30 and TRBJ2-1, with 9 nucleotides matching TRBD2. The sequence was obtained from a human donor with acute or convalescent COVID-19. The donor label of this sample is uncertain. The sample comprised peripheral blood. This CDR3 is CAWRGVSGSWGEQFF. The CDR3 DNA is TGTGCCTGGAGGGGGGTTAGCGGGAGCTGGGGTGAGCAGTTCTTC.